This TCR beta chain came from a study of T cells in women clearing cervical HPV infection. At the level of the study: Control women cleared a single incident HPV16 infection within 12 months. Blood came at first lesion visit for cases, post-clearance for controls. Study-level points and caveats: T-cell numbers per sample were unknown and may explain richness differences.

Average input was around 1,100 ng genomic DNA for immunoSEQ TCR beta CDR3 amplification. Method: immunoSEQ multiplex PCR; TCRdb's copy keeps in-frame clones and lacks some. The data include 35,000 to 45,000 clones; the top ten clones carry roughly 5.2%. The CDR3 consists of 15 residues. Germline CDR1 LNHDA, CDR2 SQIVND (reference sequence). Unmatched junction bases numbered 8, after V lost 5 bases and J lost 4 bases. On this clone itself: Antigen unknown. The DNA ends 3 residues before the CDR3 does, and the rest of the CDR3 is filled in from the germline J gene.

The sequence came from a woman between 18 and 70 years old with a cervical HPV16 infection that either progressed to CIN3+ or cleared (not recorded which). The V and J genes are TRBV19 and TRBJ2-7; 10 bases are a match to TRBD1. Sequenced: blood buffy coat. The CDR3 is CASSLGTGDFYEQYF. Partial CDR3 DNA: TGTGCCAGTAGTCTTGGGACAGGGGATTTTTACGAG.